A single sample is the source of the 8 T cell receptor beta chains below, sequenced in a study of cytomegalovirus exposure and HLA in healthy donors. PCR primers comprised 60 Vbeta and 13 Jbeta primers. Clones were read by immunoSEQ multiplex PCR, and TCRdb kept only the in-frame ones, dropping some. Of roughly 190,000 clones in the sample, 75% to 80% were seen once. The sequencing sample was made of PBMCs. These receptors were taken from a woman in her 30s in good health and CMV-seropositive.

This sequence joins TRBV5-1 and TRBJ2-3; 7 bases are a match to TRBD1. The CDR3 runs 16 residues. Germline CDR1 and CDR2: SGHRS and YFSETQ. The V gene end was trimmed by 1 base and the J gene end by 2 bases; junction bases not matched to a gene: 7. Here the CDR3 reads CASSLRGTDVTDTQYF. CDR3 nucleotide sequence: TGCGCCAGCAGCTTGAGGGGGACAGACGTCACAGATACGCAGTATTTT.

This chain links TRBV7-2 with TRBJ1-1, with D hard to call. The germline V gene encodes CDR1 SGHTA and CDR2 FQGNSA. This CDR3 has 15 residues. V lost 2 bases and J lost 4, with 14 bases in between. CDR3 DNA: TGTGCCAGCAGCTTATTACGGGGAAGGGCCACTGAAGCTTTCTTT. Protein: CASSLLRGRATEAFF.

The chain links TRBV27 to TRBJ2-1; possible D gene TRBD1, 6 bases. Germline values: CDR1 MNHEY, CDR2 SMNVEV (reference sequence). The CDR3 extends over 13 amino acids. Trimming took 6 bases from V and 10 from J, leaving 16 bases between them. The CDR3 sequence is CASRTGSPKEQFF. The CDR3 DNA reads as TGTGCCAGCAGGACAGGCTCTCCCAAGGAGCAGTTCTTC.

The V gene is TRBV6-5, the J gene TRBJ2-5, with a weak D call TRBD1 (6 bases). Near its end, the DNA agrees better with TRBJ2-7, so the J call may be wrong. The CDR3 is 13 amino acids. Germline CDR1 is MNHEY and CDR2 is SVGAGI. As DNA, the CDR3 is TGTGCCAGCAGTTGGACAGATTCCTACGAGCAGTACTTC. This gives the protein CASSWTDSYEQYF.

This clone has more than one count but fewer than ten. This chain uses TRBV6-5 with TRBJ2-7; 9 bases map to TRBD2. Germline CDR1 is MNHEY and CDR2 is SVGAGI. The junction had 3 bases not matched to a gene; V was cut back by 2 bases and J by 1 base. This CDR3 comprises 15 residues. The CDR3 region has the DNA TGTGCCAGCAGTTACATTCTAGCGGGGTCCTACGAGCAGTACTTC. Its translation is CASSYILAGSYEQYF.

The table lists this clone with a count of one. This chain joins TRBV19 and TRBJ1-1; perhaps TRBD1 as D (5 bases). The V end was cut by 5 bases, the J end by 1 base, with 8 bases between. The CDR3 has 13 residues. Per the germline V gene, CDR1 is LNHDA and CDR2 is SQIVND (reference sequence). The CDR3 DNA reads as TGTGCCAGTAGTCTTACAGGGAACACTGAAGCTTTCTTT. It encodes CASSLTGNTEAFF.

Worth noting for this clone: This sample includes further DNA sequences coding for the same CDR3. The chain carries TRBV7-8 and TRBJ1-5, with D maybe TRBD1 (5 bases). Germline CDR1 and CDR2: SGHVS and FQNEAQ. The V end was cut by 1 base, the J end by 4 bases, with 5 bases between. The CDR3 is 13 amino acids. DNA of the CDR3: TGTGCCAGCAGCTTAGACAGGAATCAGCCCCAGCATTTT. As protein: CASSLDRNQPQHF.

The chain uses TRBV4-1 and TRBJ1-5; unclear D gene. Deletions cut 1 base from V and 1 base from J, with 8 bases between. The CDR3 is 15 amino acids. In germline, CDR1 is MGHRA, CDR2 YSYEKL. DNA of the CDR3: TGCGCCAGCAGCCAAGGACCGCGGAGCAATCAGCCCCAGCATTTT. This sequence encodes CASSQGPRSNQPQHF.